Listed below are T cell receptor beta chains from one sample, sequenced in a study of cytomegalovirus exposure and HLA in healthy donors. Clones were sequenced by immunoSEQ multiplex PCR, and TCRdb holds only the in-frame ones, with some missing. The sample lists over 70,000 clones, over 75% occurring once. Sequencing input: PBMCs. These TCRs come from a male donor in good health and CMV-seropositive. The CDR3 runs from the conserved cysteine through the conserved F or W. D genes are given only for firm matches. Only some rows state a clone size, as once, few, many or a class for expanded clones.

v_gene,abundance,d_gene,j_gene,CDR3aa,CDR3nt
TRBV18,NA,NA,TRBJ1-4,CASSQDRPVGEKLFF,TGTGCCAGCTCACAAGACAGGCCCGTCGGCGAAAAACTGTTTTTT
TRBV19,NA,TRBD2,TRBJ2-7,CARGTPGLAGVHSCSRRYF,TGTGCCAGGGGGACTCCGGGACTAGCGGGAGTCCACAGTTGTTCGCGTCGGTACTTC
TRBV28,once,NA,TRBJ2-2,CASSSPPPNTGELFF,TGTGCCAGCAGTTCCCCCCCTCCGAACACCGGGGAGCTGTTTTTT
TRBV18,few,NA,TRBJ2-6,CASSLQARGANVLTF,TGTGCCAGCTCCCTACAGGCTAGAGGGGCCAACGTCCTGACTTTC
TRBV4-1,NA,NA,TRBJ1-5,CASSPGDNRQPQHF,TGCGCCAGCAGCCCAGGGGACAATCGTCAGCCCCAGCATTTT
TRBV4-2,NA,NA,TRBJ1-1,CASSHADTEAFF,TGTGCCAGCAGCCACGCGGACACTGAAGCTTTCTTT
TRBV7-3,NA,NA,TRBJ1-2,CASSLDGGSLYGYTF,TGTGCCAGCAGCTTAGACGGGGGGTCCCTTTATGGCTACACCTTC
TRBV15,NA,NA,TRBJ1-5,CATSREYAGNQPQHF,TGTGCCACCAGCAGAGAGTATGCAGGCAATCAGCCCCAGCATTTT
TRBV1,NA,NA,TRBJ1-2,CTSSQDHCQGNYGYTF,TGCACCAGCAGCCAAGATCATTGCCAGGGGAACTATGGCTACACCTTC
TRBV5-1,NA,NA,TRBJ1-1,CASSFGHPNTEAFF,TGCGCCAGCAGCTTCGGACATCCGAACACTGAAGCTTTCTTT
TRBV28,NA,TRBD1,TRBJ2-7,CASSQTSGGEQYF,TGTGCCAGCAGTCAGACCTCAGGGGGCGAGCAGTACTTC